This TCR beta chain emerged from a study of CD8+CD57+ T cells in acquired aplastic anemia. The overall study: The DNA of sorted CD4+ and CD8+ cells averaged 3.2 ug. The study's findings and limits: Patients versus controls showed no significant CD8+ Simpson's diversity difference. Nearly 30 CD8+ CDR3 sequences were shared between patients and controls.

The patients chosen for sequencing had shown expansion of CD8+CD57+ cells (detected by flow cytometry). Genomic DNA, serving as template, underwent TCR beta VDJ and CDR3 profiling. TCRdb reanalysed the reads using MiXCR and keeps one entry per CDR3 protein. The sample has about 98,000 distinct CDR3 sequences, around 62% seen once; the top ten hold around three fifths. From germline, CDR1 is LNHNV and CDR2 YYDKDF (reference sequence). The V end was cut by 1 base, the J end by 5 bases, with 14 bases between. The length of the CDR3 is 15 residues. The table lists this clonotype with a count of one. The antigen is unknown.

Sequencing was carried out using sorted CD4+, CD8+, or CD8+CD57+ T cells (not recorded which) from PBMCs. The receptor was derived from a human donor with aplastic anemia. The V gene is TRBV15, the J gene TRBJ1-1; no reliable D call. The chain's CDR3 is CATSRVDGDWTEAFF. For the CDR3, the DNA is TGTGCCACCAGCAGAGTTGATGGGGATTGGACTGAAGCTTTCTTT.